A selection of T cell receptor beta chains follows, all from one sample in a study of blood T cell repertoires in COVID-19. Using immunoSEQ multiplex PCR, the repertoire was profiled, and TCRdb retains in-frame clones only, with some absent. This sample has 84,000 or so clones, with roughly four fifths found just once. The source material was peripheral blood. These receptors all stem from a woman older than 75 with acute or convalescent COVID-19. Each CDR3 is given with its conserved first and last residue. D genes are given only for firm matches. Where a row states a size, it is once, few, many or the class of an expanded clone; other rows omit it.

D: TRBD1; J: TRBJ2-7; size: -; V: TRBV5-6; DNA: TGTGCCAGCAGCTCTATCGACAGGGACTCCTACGAGCAGTACTTC; CDR3: CASSSIDRDSYEQYF
D: -; J: TRBJ1-2; size: once; V: TRBV6-5; DNA: TGTGCCAGCAGTACCCAGGGGAACTATGGCTACACCTTC; CDR3: CASSTQGNYGYTF
D: TRBD2; J: TRBJ2-2; size: -; V: TRBV5-1; DNA: TGCGCCAGCAGCTTGACACCGACAGCGGGAGGTAACACCGGGGAGCTGTTTTTT; CDR3: CASSLTPTAGGNTGELFF
D: TRBD1; J: TRBJ2-7; size: few; V: TRBV27; DNA: TGTGCCAGCAGTTCGACAGGGAGATCCTACGAGCAGTACTTC; CDR3: CASSSTGRSYEQYF
D: TRBD1; J: TRBJ1-5; size: once; V: TRBV28; DNA: TGTGCCAGCAATCCACCGGGACAGTCCTCAGCCCAGCATTTT; CDR3: CASNPPGQSSAQHF
D: TRBD2; J: TRBJ2-3; size: -; V: TRBV5-4; DNA: TGTGCCAGCAGCTTGTCTGGGACTAGCGGGTTTTTGGGGGATACGCAGTATTTT; CDR3: CASSLSGTSGFLGDTQYF
D: -; J: TRBJ2-7; size: -; V: TRBV7-9; DNA: TGTGCCAGCAGCTTAGCTGGACTCCTCTACGAGCAGTACTTC; CDR3: CASSLAGLLYEQYF
D: -; J: TRBJ1-1; size: -; V: TRBV28; DNA: TGTGCCAGCAACCCGGGGAGCACTGAAGCTTTCTTT; CDR3: CASNPGSTEAFF
D: -; J: TRBJ1-3; size: -; V: TRBV2; DNA: TGTGCCAGCGGAGGCCGCCGGACAGACAAGGGTATTGGAAACACCATATATTTT; CDR3: CASGGRRTDKGIGNTIYF
D: -; J: TRBJ1-4; size: -; V: TRBV28; DNA: TGTGCCAGCAGCCTCGCTACAGGGTGGGTTTCTAATGAAAAACTGTTTTTT; CDR3: CASSLATGWVSNEKLFF
D: TRBD2; J: TRBJ2-3; size: -; V: TRBV5-1; DNA: TGCGCCAGCAGCTCAGCGGGACCCACAGATACGCAGTATTTT; CDR3: CASSSAGPTDTQYF
D: TRBD1; J: TRBJ2-7; size: -; V: TRBV18; DNA: TGTGCCAGCTCACCTGGGACAGGGATATACTACGAGCAGTACTTC; CDR3: CASSPGTGIYYEQYF
D: TRBD1; J: TRBJ2-7; size: -; V: TRBV19; DNA: TGTGCCAGTAGTACCTCCGGGACAGAGCCCTACGAGCAGTACTTC; CDR3: CASSTSGTEPYEQYF
D: TRBD1; J: TRBJ1-2; size: medium-sized; V: TRBV4-1; DNA: TGCGCCAGCAGCCGGGGACAGGGTTATGGCTACACCTTC; CDR3: CASSRGQGYGYTF
D: TRBD2; J: TRBJ2-2; size: -; V: TRBV7-3; DNA: TGTGCCAGCAGCTTTCCCCCTAGCGGGGGGACGAACACCGGGGAGCTGTTTTTT; CDR3: CASSFPPSGGTNTGELFF
D: TRBD1; J: TRBJ2-7; size: -; V: TRBV14; DNA: TGTGCCAGCAGCCAGGACAGGGTCGTACTAACGGGCGAGCAGTACTTC; CDR3: CASSQDRVVLTGEQYF
D: TRBD1; J: TRBJ2-2; size: -; V: TRBV18; DNA: TGTGCCAGCTCACTCCTCAGACAGGGGGACACCGGGGAGCTGTTTTTT; CDR3: CASSLLRQGDTGELFF
D: -; J: TRBJ2-3; size: -; V: TRBV11-2; DNA: TGTGCCAGCAGTTCTAAACCTGGACACGGCCAAACAGATACGCAGTATTTT; CDR3: CASSSKPGHGQTDTQYF
D: TRBD1; J: TRBJ2-1; size: once; V: TRBV4-1; DNA: TGCGCCAGCAGCCAATCGGGACAGGGGGCGAGTAATGAGCAGTTCTTC; CDR3: CASSQSGQGASNEQFF
D: TRBD2; J: TRBJ2-2; size: -; V: TRBV5-1; DNA: TGCGCCAGCAGACAATCCGGACTAGCCGAGGGCACCGGGGAGCTGTTTTTT; CDR3: CASRQSGLAEGTGELFF
D: -; J: TRBJ1-1; size: few; V: TRBV6-5; DNA: TGTGCCACCAAGGGGGGGGCAGGGCCAAACACTGAAGCTTTCTTT; CDR3: CATKGGAGPNTEAFF
D: TRBD1; J: TRBJ2-7; size: few; V: TRBV20-1; DNA: TGCAGTGTGGGACAGGCCTACGAGCAGTACTTC; CDR3: CSVGQAYEQYF
D: TRBD2; J: TRBJ2-1; size: once; V: TRBV19; DNA: TGTGCCAGTAGTATACGAGCGGGGGCCCTTTACAATGAGCAGTTCTTC; CDR3: CASSIRAGALYNEQFF
D: TRBD2; J: TRBJ2-5; size: -; V: TRBV18; DNA: TGTGCCAGCTCACCACCGGGACTAGGTGCCCAAGAGACCCAGTACTTC; CDR3: CASSPPGLGAQETQYF
D: TRBD2; J: TRBJ2-3; size: few; V: TRBV11-2; DNA: TGTGCCAGCAGCTTAGGCAGGGAGGGTACGCAGTATTTT; CDR3: CASSLGREGTQYF
D: -; J: TRBJ2-6; size: -; V: TRBV5-1; DNA: TGCGCCAGCAGCTCCGGACGGGATGGGGCCAACGTCCTGACTTTC; CDR3: CASSSGRDGANVLTF
D: -; J: TRBJ2-2; size: -; V: TRBV6-5; DNA: TGTGCCAGCAGCGGGGGCGGGGAGCTGTTTTTT; CDR3: CASSGGGELFF
D: -; J: TRBJ1-1; size: once; V: TRBV23-1; DNA: TGCGCCAGCATCAGGGTGAACACTGAAGCTTTCTTT; CDR3: CASIRVNTEAFF
D: -; J: TRBJ1-3; size: -; V: TRBV5-6; DNA: TGTGCCAGCAGTTCCAGGGCTGGAAACACCATATATTTT; CDR3: CASSSRAGNTIYF